This T cell receptor beta chain was documented in a study of beta chain features in type 1 diabetes. Of the isolated RNA, all was reverse transcribed, and so the sequenced material was expressed TCRB transcripts. TCRdb's copy holds only in-frame clones and misses some; the assay was immunoSEQ multiplex PCR. The repertoire includes hundreds of thousands of clones, around 12% of them detected once, and less than 0.02% sits in the top ten. This clone was detected a few times. The sample was naive CD4+ T cells from blood. The origin of this receptor is a young man in good health.

CDR3 nucleotides: TGTGCCAGCAGCCCCACAGGGTCCTTAGCATCCTACGAGCAGTACTTC. This encodes CASSPTGSLASYEQYF. V and J are TRBV5-4 and TRBJ2-7; possibly TRBD1 for D (6 bases). V shed 4 bases and J shed 1 base, with 18 bases lying between them. Germline V CDR1 and CDR2: SGHNT, YYREEE (reference sequence). The CDR3 has 16 amino acids.